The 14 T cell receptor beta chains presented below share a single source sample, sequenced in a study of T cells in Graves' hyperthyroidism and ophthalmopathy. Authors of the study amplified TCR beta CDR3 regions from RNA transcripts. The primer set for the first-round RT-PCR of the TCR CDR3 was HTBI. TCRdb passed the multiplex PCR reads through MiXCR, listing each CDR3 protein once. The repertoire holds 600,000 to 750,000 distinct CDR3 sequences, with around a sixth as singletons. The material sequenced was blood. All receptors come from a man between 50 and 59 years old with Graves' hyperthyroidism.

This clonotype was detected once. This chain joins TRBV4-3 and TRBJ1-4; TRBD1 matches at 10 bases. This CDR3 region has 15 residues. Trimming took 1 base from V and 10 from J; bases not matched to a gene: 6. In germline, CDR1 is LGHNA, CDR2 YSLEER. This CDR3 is CASSQGTGGTAKLFF. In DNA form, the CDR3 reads TGCGCCAGCAGCCAAGGGACAGGGGGAACTGCAAAACTGTTTTTT.

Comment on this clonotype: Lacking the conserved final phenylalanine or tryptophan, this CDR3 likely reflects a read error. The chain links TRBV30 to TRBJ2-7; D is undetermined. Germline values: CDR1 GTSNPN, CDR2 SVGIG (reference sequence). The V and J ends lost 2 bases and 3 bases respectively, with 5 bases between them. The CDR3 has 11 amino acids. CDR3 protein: CAWSTRYEQYL. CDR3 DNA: TGTGCCTGGAGTACGCGCTACGAGCAGTACTTA.

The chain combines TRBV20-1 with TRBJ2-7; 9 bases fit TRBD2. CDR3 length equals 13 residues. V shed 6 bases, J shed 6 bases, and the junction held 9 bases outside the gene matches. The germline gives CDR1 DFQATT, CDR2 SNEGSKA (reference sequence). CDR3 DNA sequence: TGCAGTGCCTACGGACTAGCGTCCCTCGAGCAGTACTTC. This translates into CSAYGLASLEQYF.

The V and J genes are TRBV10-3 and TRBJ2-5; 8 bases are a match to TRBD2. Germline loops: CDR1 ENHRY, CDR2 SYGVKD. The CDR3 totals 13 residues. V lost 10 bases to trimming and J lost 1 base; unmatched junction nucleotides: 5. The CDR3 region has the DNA TGTGCCACCGAGCGGGAGCCCCAAGAGACCCAGTACTTC. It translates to CATEREPQETQYF.

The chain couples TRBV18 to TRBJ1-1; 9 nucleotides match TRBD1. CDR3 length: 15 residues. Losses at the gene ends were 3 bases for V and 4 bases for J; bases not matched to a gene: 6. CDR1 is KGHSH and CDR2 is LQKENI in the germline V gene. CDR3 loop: CASSPQTGGGTEAFF. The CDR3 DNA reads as TGTGCCAGCTCACCGCAGACAGGGGGGGGCACTGAAGCTTTCTTT.

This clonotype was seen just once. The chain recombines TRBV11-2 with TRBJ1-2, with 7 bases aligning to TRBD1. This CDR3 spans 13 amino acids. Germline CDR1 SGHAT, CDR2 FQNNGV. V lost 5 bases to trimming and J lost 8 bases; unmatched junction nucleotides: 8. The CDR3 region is CASSPTGDLGYTF. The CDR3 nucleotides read TGTGCCAGCAGCCCTACAGGGGACTTAGGCTACACCTTC.

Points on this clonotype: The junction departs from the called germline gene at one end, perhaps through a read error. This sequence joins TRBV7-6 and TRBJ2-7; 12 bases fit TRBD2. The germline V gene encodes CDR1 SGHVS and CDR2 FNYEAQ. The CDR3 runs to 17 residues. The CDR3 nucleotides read TGTGCCAGCGGCTTTGGGCTAGCGGGAGGGCCTGGCGACGAGCAGTACTTC. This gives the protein CASGFGLAGGPGDEQYF.

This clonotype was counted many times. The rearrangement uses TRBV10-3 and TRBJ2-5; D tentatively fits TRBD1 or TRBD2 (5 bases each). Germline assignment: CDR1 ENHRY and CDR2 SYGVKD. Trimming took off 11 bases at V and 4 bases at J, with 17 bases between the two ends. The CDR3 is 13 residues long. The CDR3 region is CASRGVAGETQYF. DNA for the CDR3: TGTGCCTCCAGAGGGGTCGCGGGAGAGACCCAGTACTTC.

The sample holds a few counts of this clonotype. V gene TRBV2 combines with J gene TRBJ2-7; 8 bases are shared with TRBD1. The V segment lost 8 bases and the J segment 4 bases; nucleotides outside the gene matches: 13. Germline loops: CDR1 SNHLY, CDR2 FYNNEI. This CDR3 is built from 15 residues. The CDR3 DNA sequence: TGTGCCAGCTCACCACTCGGGACAGGCTCTTACGAGCAGTACTTC. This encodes CASSPLGTGSYEQYF. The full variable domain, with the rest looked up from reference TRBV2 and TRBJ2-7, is EPEVTQTPSHQVTQMGQEVILRCVPISNHLYFYWYRQILGQKVEFLVSFYNNEISEKSEIFDDQFSVERPDGSNFTLKIRSTKLEDSAMYFCASSPLGTGSYEQYFGPGTRLTVT.

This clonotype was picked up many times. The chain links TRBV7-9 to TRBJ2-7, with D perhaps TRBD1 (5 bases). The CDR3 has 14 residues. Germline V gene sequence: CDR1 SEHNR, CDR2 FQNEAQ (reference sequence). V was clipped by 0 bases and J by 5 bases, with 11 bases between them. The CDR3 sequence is CASSLADIPDEQYF. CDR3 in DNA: TGTGCCAGCAGCTTAGCGGACATACCCGACGAGCAGTACTTC.

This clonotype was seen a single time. This CDR3 reads CAWSVGGFNLNEQFF. In DNA, the CDR3 is TGTGCCTGGAGTGTTGGTGGGTTTAATTTGAATGAGCAGTTCTTC. This chain uses TRBV30 with TRBJ2-1; D remains unclear. The CDR3 runs to 15 residues. Trimming pared 0 bases from V and 7 bases from J, leaving 16 bases between. Germline CDR1 reads GTSNPN; CDR2 reads SVGIG (reference sequence). The whole variable domain, filled in from reference TRBV30 and TRBJ2-1, reads SQTIHQWPATLVQPVGSPLSLECTVEGTSNPNLYWYRQAAGRGLQLLFYSVGIGQISSEVPQNLSASRPQDRQFILSSKKLLLSDSGFYLCAWSVGGFNLNEQFFGPGTRLTVL.

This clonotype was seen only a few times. CDR3 nucleotides: TGCAGTGCCGCTGACGGCCAGGTCAATCAGCCCCAGCATTTT. Protein product: CSAADGQVNQPQHF. The chain employs TRBV20-1 and TRBJ1-5; D not resolved. Germline CDR1 DFQATT, CDR2 SNEGSKA (reference sequence). The CDR3 length is 14 residues. With 6 bases removed from V and 3 bases from J, the gap between germline ends came to 15 bases.

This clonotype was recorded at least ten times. The chain's CDR3 is CASSFSGKETQYF. Written as DNA, the CDR3 is TGTGCCAGCAGCTTTAGCGGGAAGGAGACCCAGTACTTC. The rearrangement joins TRBV11-2 to TRBJ2-5; TRBD2 aligns across 8 bases. J lost 5 bases, V lost 3 bases, and 2 bases had no gene match. Per germline, CDR1 SGHAT and CDR2 FQNNGV. There are 13 residues in the CDR3.

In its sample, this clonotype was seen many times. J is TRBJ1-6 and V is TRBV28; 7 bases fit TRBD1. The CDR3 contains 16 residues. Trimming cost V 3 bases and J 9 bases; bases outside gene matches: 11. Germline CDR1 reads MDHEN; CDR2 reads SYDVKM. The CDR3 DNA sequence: TGTGCCAGCAGTTTGGGGTTGAGGGGGCGCTTTTCACCCCTCCACTTT. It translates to CASSLGLRGRFSPLHF.